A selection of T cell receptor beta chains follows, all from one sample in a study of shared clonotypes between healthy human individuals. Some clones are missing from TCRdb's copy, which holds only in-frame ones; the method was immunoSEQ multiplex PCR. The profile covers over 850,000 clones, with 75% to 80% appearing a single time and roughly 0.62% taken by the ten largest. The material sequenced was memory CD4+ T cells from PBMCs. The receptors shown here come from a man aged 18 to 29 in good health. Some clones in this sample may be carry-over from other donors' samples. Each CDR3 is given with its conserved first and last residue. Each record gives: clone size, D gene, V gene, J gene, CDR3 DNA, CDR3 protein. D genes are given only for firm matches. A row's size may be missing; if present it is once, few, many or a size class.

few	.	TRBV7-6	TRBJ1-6	TGTGCCAGCAGCTCTCTAACTGGGAATTCACCCCTCCACTTT	CASSSLTGNSPLHF
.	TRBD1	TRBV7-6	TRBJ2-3	TGTGCCAGCAGCTGGAGGGACAGGGCGGGCGATACGCAGTATTTT	CASSWRDRAGDTQYF
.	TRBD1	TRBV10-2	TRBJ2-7	TGCGCCAGCAGTGAGTCCGGAACAGGGGGTTTGTTCTACGAGCAGTACTTC	CASSESGTGGLFYEQYF
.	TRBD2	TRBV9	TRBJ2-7	TGTGCCAGCAGCGTAGCGGCTAGCGGGAGTTACTCCTACGAGCAGTACTTC	CASSVAASGSYSYEQYF
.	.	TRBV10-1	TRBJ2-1	TGCGCCAGCAGTGACCAGGTTACTACTTTTAGCTCCTACAATGAGCAGTTCTTC	CASSDQVTTFSSYNEQFF
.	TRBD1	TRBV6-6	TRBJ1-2	TGTGCCAGCAGGGGACAGGGTGGCTACACCTTC	CASRGQGGYTF
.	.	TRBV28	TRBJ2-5	TGTGCCAGCAATACTGGACAGTCTGAGACCCAGTACTTC	CASNTGQSETQYF
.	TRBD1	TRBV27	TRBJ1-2	TGTGCCAGCAGTTTATACCCAGGGGGATATGGCTACACCTTC	CASSLYPGGYGYTF
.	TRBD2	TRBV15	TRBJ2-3	TGTGCCACCAGCAGAGATCTAACTAGCGGAGGCGATACGCAGTATTTT	CATSRDLTSGGDTQYF
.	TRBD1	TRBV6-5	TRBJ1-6	TGTGCCAGCACCAGGACAGGGGGTGATTCACCCCTCCACTTT	CASTRTGGDSPLHF
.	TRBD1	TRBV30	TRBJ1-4	TGTGCCTGGAGTGTGACAGGGGCTAATGAAAAACTGTTTTTT	CAWSVTGANEKLFF
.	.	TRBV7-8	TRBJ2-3	TGTGCCAGCAGCTTACGTCAGGGAGTAGATACGCAGTATTTT	CASSLRQGVDTQYF
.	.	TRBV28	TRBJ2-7	TGTGCCAGCAGTCCCTCCGGGACATGGGCCTACGAGCAGTACTTC	CASSPSGTWAYEQYF